This TCR beta chain stems from a study of T-cell memory formation after mild COVID-19. This clonotype was detected a few times. There are 13 residues in the CDR3. V trimming: 6 bases; J trimming: 10 bases; junction bases outside the gene matches: 11. TCRdb fed the 5' RACE reads into MiXCR, producing one record per CDR3 protein. Of about 320,000 distinct CDR3 sequences in the sample, over 11% were seen once. This clonotype was obtained from a man younger than 35 who had mild COVID-19 (a few samples of this study predate the infection). Cell type and time point are not known. The V and J genes are TRBV12-3 or TRBV12-4 and TRBJ1-2; 7 bases are a match to TRBD1. Sequencing was done on a sample of PBMCs or a T cell subset sorted from them (not recorded which). The CDR3 sequence is CASSHTRTGHYTF. The CDR3 region has the DNA TGTGCCAGCAGCCATACCCGGACAGGCCACTACACCTTC.